The 30 T cell receptor beta chains below were found in one sample sequenced in a study of beta chain features in type 1 diabetes. Study-wide results and limits: Shortening of TCRB CDR3s, moderate but significant, appeared in all four CD4+ subsets of Type 1 diabetes patients.

The antigens for these receptors are not known. As every portion of the isolated RNA was reverse transcribed, the sequencing read expressed TCRB transcripts. The protocol was immunoSEQ multiplex PCR, while the TCRdb copy is restricted to in-frame clones and leaves out a portion. The sample gives 300,000 to 400,000 clones, around a tenth of which show up once; about 0.6% is in the top ten. The sample comprised central memory CD4+ T cells from blood. The receptors derive from a man aged 25-45 years with type 1 diabetes.

The sample holds a few counts of this clone. The V and J genes are TRBV28 and TRBJ1-1; TRBD1 is a possible D gene (5 bases). CDR1 is MDHEN, CDR2 SYDVKM, per germline. The CDR3 is 14 amino acids. The V end lost 8 bases, the J end lost 1 base, and 14 bases lay between the germline ends. The CDR3, as DNA: TGTGCCAGCTCCAGGGTGTCGTCGAACACTGAAGCTTTCTTT. Translated: CASSRVSSNTEAFF.

This clone was counted ten times or more. CDR3 sequence: CASSLDNFQETQYF. The CDR3 bases are TGTGCCAGCAGCTTGGACAACTTCCAAGAGACCCAGTACTTC. This chain uses TRBV5-4 with TRBJ2-5; D is undetermined. The germline V gene encodes CDR1 SGHNT and CDR2 YYREEE (reference sequence). V gave up 0 bases and J gave up 1 base, with 7 bases separating them. The CDR3 runs 14 residues.

This clone was seen repeatedly, ten times or more. The V and J genes are TRBV5-4 and TRBJ2-1; the D gene is possibly TRBD2 (5 bases). CDR1 is SGHNT and CDR2 is YYREEE in the germline V gene (reference sequence). V lost 10 bases and J 8 bases, leaving 22 bases between the germline ends. The length of the CDR3 is 14 residues. This CDR3 is CAACEGGRGDEQFF. Here the CDR3 DNA reads TGTGCCGCATGTGAGGGTGGGAGAGGCGATGAGCAGTTCTTC.

This clone showed up just a few times. This rearrangement joins TRBV4-2 to TRBJ2-3; TRBD2 aligns across 9 bases. V shed 4 bases, J shed 4 bases, and the junction held 15 bases outside the gene matches. The germline gives CDR1 LGHNA, CDR2 YNFKEQ. CDR3 length equals 18 residues. The CDR3 sequence: CASSRGGYSGSGADTQYF. CDR3 DNA: TGTGCCAGCAGCCGTGGGGGCTATAGCGGGAGTGGCGCAGATACGCAGTATTTT.

A few counts support this clone. V is TRBV29-1 and J is TRBJ1-4; D remains ambiguous. The V gene lost 6 bases and the J gene lost 0 bases, with 5 bases spanning the gap. The germline V gene encodes CDR1 SQVTM and CDR2 ANQGSEA. There are 12 residues in the CDR3. CDR3 nucleotides: TGCAGCGTAGGCGCAACTAATGAAAAACTGTTTTTT. Encoded protein: CSVGATNEKLFF.

Many counts were recorded for this clone. The rearrangement uses TRBV27 and TRBJ1-5, with 10 bases aligning to TRBD1. The CDR3 consists of 14 residues. J lost 6 bases, V lost 5 bases, and 4 bases had no gene match. Looked up from germline, CDR1 is MNHEY and CDR2 is SMNVEV (reference sequence). CDR3 sequence reads: CASSRTGGTQPQHF. The CDR3 region has the DNA TGTGCCAGCAGTCGGACAGGGGGTACTCAGCCCCAGCATTTT.

The chain uses TRBV9 and TRBJ2-7; weak D call: TRBD1 (6 bases). The V end lost 4 bases, the J end lost 7 bases, and 18 bases lay between the germline ends. Germline CDR1 SGDLS, CDR2 YYNGEE. The CDR3 has 14 residues. Here the CDR3 DNA reads TGTGCCAGCAGCAAGGTGGGGGCGGACGAGGAGCAGTACTTC. Its protein product is CASSKVGADEEQYF.

This clone has just a few counts. This sequence joins TRBV5-1 and TRBJ2-1, with D possibly matching TRBD2 (6 bases). V lost 0 bases to trimming and J lost 8 bases, with 15 bases between them. Germline V gives CDR1 SGHRS, CDR2 YFSETQ. The CDR3 is made up of 15 amino acids. CDR3 DNA: TGCGCCAGCAGCTTGGTCGGCCTAGCGTTGGATGAGCAGTTCTTC. It encodes CASSLVGLALDEQFF.

Only a few counts were recorded for this clone. The chain employs TRBV7-2 and TRBJ1-4; the D gene is possibly TRBD1 (5 bases). Germline values: CDR1 SGHTA, CDR2 FQGNSA. This CDR3 comprises 15 residues. V was trimmed by 2 bases and J by 3 bases, leaving 10 bases between them. The CDR3, as DNA: TGTGCCAGCAGCTTAATGGGGGAGGCTAATGAAAAACTGTTTTTT. This codes for CASSLMGEANEKLFF.

This clone was counted many times. This chain uses TRBV7-2 with TRBJ1-3, with a possible D match to TRBD1 (5 bases). Germline values: CDR1 SGHTA, CDR2 FQGNSA. V was cut by 5 bases and J by 4 bases, with 6 bases left in between. CDR3 size: 12 residues. In DNA, the CDR3 is TGTGCCAGCAGCCGGGACGGAAACACCATATATTTT. Translation: CASSRDGNTIYF.

As for this clone: This sequence may be a read error, since a much larger clone differs from it by one base. Other nucleotide sequences from this sample produce the same CDR3. The V call is TRBV6-5, the J call TRBJ1-2; perhaps TRBD1 as D (6 bases). Looked up from germline, CDR1 is MNHEY and CDR2 is SVGAGI. Between the trimmed V and J ends, which lost 5 bases and 2 bases, there was a span of 9 bases. The CDR3 contains 13 residues. This CDR3 is CASSSQGNYGYTF. CDR3 nucleotides: TGTGCCAGCAGTAGTCAGGGGAACTATGGCTACACCTTC.

Turning to this clone: One end of the junction fails to match germline, which may point to a read error. V usage is TRBV7-3 and J usage is TRBJ2-7, with 8 nucleotides matching TRBD1. Germline V lookup: CDR1 SGHTA, CDR2 FQGTGA. This CDR3 is 14 amino acids long. DNA of the CDR3: TGTGCCAGCAGCTCGGACAGGGTCTCCCACGAGCAGTACTTC. Its protein product is CASSSDRVSHEQYF.

The chain uses TRBV11-3 and TRBJ2-1; D is undetermined. There are 11 residues in the CDR3. V lost 1 base to trimming and J lost 10 bases, with 5 bases between them. Germline-derived CDR1 and CDR2 are SGHNT and YENEEA. CDR3 sequence (DNA): TGTGCCAGCAGCTTAGTTGCGGAGCAGTTCTTC. Translated: CASSLVAEQFF.

This clone came up a few times. The chain carries TRBV9 and TRBJ2-7, with 7 bases identical to TRBD2. Germline CDR1 and CDR2: SGDLS and YYNGEE. The trim removed 1 base at V and 5 bases at J, leaving 6 bases unmatched. The length of the CDR3 is 14 residues. This chain's CDR3 is CASSVRSSGDEQYF. As DNA, the CDR3 is TGTGCCAGCAGCGTAAGGTCTAGCGGAGACGAGCAGTACTTC. Full variable domain (rest looked up from reference TRBV9 and TRBJ2-7): DSGVTQTPKHLITATGQRVTLRCSPRSGDLSVYWYQQSLDQGLQFLIQYYNGEERAKGNILERFSAQQFPDLHSELNLSSLELGDSALYFCASSVRSSGDEQYFGPGTRLTVT.

This clone was picked up a small number of times. The chain uses TRBV25-1 and TRBJ2-3; D remains unclear. There are 12 residues in the CDR3. V was clipped by 7 bases and J by 1 base, with 6 bases between them. Per the germline V gene, CDR1 is MGHDK and CDR2 is SYGVNS. The CDR3 DNA reads as TGTGCCAGCACGGCGGGCACAGATACGCAGTATTTT. Its protein product is CASTAGTDTQYF.

As for this clone: A clone one base away is much larger, so this may be a read error. This CDR3 is also generated by other DNA sequences in the sample. V and J are TRBV4-1 and TRBJ1-5, with TRBD1 matching 8 bases. Germline-derived CDR1 and CDR2 are MGHRA and YSYEKL. The CDR3 length is 15 residues. Germline trimming cut 2 bases from V and 4 bases from J; bases unmatched to any gene: 4. The CDR3 region is CASSQSDRVNQPQHF. Here the CDR3 DNA reads TGCGCCAGCAGCCAATCGGACAGGGTTAATCAGCCCCAGCATTTT.

In regard to this clone: The junction does not match germline at one end; this may be a read error. V and J are TRBV5-4 and TRBJ1-2, with D possibly being TRBD1 (5 bases). CDR3 size: 13 residues. The germline gives CDR1 SGHNT, CDR2 YYREEE (reference sequence). The CDR3 reads CASSQELGHGYTF. CDR3 coding DNA: TGCGCCAGCAGCCAAGAATTGGGGCATGGCTACACCTTC.

This chain links TRBV2 with TRBJ1-5; D is ambiguous. The germline V and J ends were trimmed by 7 bases and 4 bases, with 11 bases remaining between them. This CDR3 comprises 13 residues. Germline V gene lookup returns CDR1 SNHLY and CDR2 FYNNEI. In nucleotides, the CDR3 is TGTGCCAGCAATGATGGAGGGAATCAGCCCCAGCATTTT. This codes for CASNDGGNQPQHF.

Only a few counts were recorded for this clone. The CDR3 DNA reads TGTGCCAGCATGACCGGGCAAGGTTCACCCCTCCACTTT. It specifies CASMTGQGSPLHF. V gene TRBV27 combines with J gene TRBJ1-6; D not resolved. The germline V gene has CDR1 MNHEY and CDR2 SMNVEV (reference sequence). This CDR3 comprises 13 residues. The germline V and J ends were trimmed by 7 bases and 9 bases, with 13 bases remaining between them.

This sequence joins TRBV18 and TRBJ2-7; 7 bases agree with TRBD2. CDR1 KGHSH and CDR2 LQKENI come from the germline V gene. V was pared by 4 bases and J by 2 bases, with 8 bases of the junction left unmatched. CDR3 size: 15 residues. The CDR3 spells CASSRAGRGTYEQYF. The CDR3 DNA follows: TGTGCCAGCTCACGTGCGGGGAGGGGTACCTACGAGCAGTACTTC.

In this sample, this clone turned up a few times. V is TRBV2 and J is TRBJ2-5; the match to TRBD2 covers 7 bases. V shed 10 bases, J shed 2 bases, and the junction held 10 bases outside the gene matches. Germline CDR1 is SNHLY and CDR2 is FYNNEI. This CDR3 contains 14 residues. CDR3 bases: TGTGCCACCTTCAGGCCGGGAGGACAAGAGACCCAGTACTTC. It is translated as CATFRPGGQETQYF.

This clone was counted many times. The rearrangement links TRBV4-3 to TRBJ2-6; no firm D call. Germline lookup yields CDR1 LGHNA and CDR2 YSLEER. The CDR3 covers 18 residues. Trimming shortened V by 4 bases and J by 13 bases, and 29 bases separated the two germline ends. CDR3 region: CASSRGGTPRVALGVLTF. In nucleotides, the CDR3 is TGCGCCAGCAGCCGGGGTGGAACTCCCCGGGTCGCTCTAGGGGTCCTGACTTTC.

This clone was detected only a few times. This rearrangement joins TRBV28 to TRBJ2-6; 10 positions agree with TRBD1. Trimming cost V 6 bases and J 0 bases; bases outside gene matches: 5. This CDR3 comprises 17 residues. Germline-derived CDR1 and CDR2 are MDHEN and SYDVKM. CDR3 residues: CASSGTGASSGANVLTF. CDR3 DNA: TGTGCCAGCAGCGGGACAGGGGCGAGCTCTGGGGCCAACGTCCTGACTTTC.

The V call is TRBV20-1, the J call TRBJ1-2, with D maybe TRBD1 (5 bases). Trimming shortened V by 5 bases and J by 12 bases, and 16 bases separated the two germline ends. The CDR3 loop spans 11 amino acids. Per germline, CDR1 DFQATT and CDR2 SNEGSKA (reference sequence). The DNA of the CDR3 is TGCAGTGCTGCTCAGGCAGGGTCTGACACCTTC. Translated: CSAAQAGSDTF.

This clone was seen only a few times. This rearrangement joins TRBV7-9 to TRBJ2-2; D is ambiguous. CDR1 is SEHNR and CDR2 is FQNEAQ in the germline V gene (reference sequence). CDR3 length: 17 amino acids. With 1 base removed from V and 0 bases from J, the gap between germline ends came to 12 bases. CDR3 DNA sequence: TGTGCCAGCAGCTTAGGCCTGGACGGTACGAACACCGGGGAGCTGTTTTTT. This sequence encodes CASSLGLDGTNTGELFF.

The chain links TRBV5-1 to TRBJ2-3, with 14 bases fitting TRBD2. Germline CDR1 and CDR2: SGHRS and YFSETQ. Unmatched junction bases numbered 6, after V lost 4 bases and J lost 5 bases. The CDR3 runs to 16 residues. The CDR3 spells CASSPGLAGEVDTQYF. DNA of the CDR3: TGCGCCAGCAGCCCGGGACTAGCGGGAGAGGTAGATACGCAGTATTTT.

V usage is TRBV2 and J usage is TRBJ1-5, with D possibly being TRBD1 (5 bases). V was shortened by 5 bases and J by 5 bases, with 10 bases between the two germline ends. CDR1 and CDR2 (germline): SNHLY, FYNNEI. The CDR3 contains 13 residues. For the CDR3, the DNA is TGTGCCAGCAGTTACTCCAGGGATCAGCCCCAGCATTTT. This translates into CASSYSRDQPQHF. Drawing the rest from reference TRBV2 and TRBJ1-5, the complete variable domain is EPEVTQTPSHQVTQMGQEVILRCVPISNHLYFYWYRQILGQKVEFLVSFYNNEISEKSEIFDDQFSVERPDGSNFTLKIRSTKLEDSAMYFCASSYSRDQPQHFGDGTRLSIL.

This clone was detected once. The gene calls are TRBV7-2 and TRBJ2-3; D might be TRBD1 (6 bases). The CDR3 length is 14 residues. Trimming left V 3 bases short and J 3 bases short, with 10 bases between. Germline CDR1 and CDR2: SGHTA and FQGNSA. DNA for the CDR3: TGTGCCAGCAGCTTGGACACAGGGACAGATACGCAGTATTTT. The encoded protein is CASSLDTGTDTQYF.

This clone has just a few counts. The chain has TRBV5-1 and TRBJ2-1; the match to TRBD1 covers 10 bases. The CDR3 contains 14 residues. The germline V gene encodes CDR1 SGHRS and CDR2 YFSETQ. Trimming cost V 5 bases and J 12 bases; bases outside gene matches: 11. CDR3 sequence: CASSSEGQGMGQFF. The CDR3 DNA follows: TGCGCCAGCAGTTCGGAGGGACAGGGGATGGGGCAGTTCTTC. Based on the CDR3 plus reference TRBV5-1 and TRBJ2-1, the full variable domain is KAGVTQTPRYLIKTRGQQVTLSCSPISGHRSVSWYQQTPGQGLQFLFEYFSETQRNKGNFPGRFSGRQFSNSRSEMNVSTLELGDSALYLCASSSEGQGMGQFFGPGTRLTVL.

The CDR3 bases are TGTGCCAGTAGTAACTCCCGGGACACATTCTACGAGCAGTACTTC. Residues: CASSNSRDTFYEQYF. This chain joins TRBV19 and TRBJ2-7, with a possible D match to TRBD1 (6 bases). CDR1 LNHDA and CDR2 SQIVND come from the germline V gene (reference sequence). The CDR3 is 15 amino acids. Trimming stripped 4 bases from V and 3 bases from J, with 16 bases between.